The 10 T cell receptor beta chains below were found in one sample sequenced in a study of blood T cells in healthy people across ages. Through a sample-barcoded 5' primer and a J-beta primer mix, a second PCR was run for about 6 to 11 cycles. Each CDR3 protein gets one entry after TCRdb re-called the 5' RACE reads with MiXCR. The top ten clones hold about 0.69% of a sample with around 1,000,000 distinct CDR3 sequences, less than 25% of them seen once. In addition, the sample was reused for a study of T cells of mothers and their children.

What was sequenced was blood. Receptors were obtained from a girl aged 2 to 10 in good health.

There are a few counts of this clonotype. The rearrangement joins TRBV29-1 to TRBJ1-5, with 9 bases aligning to TRBD1. CDR1 and CDR2 (germline): SQVTM, ANQGSEA. The CDR3 covers 13 residues. J was trimmed by 6 bases and V by 6 bases; bases with no gene match: 6. The CDR3 here is CSVGQGSGQPQHF. The CDR3 coding sequence is TGCAGCGTCGGACAGGGGTCGGGTCAGCCCCAGCATTTT. The full variable domain, with the rest looked up from reference TRBV29-1 and TRBJ1-5, is SAVISQKPSRDICQRGTSLTIQCQVDSQVTMMFWYRQQPGQSLTLIATANQGSEATYESGFVIDKFPISRPNLTFSTLTVSNMSPEDSSIYLCSVGQGSGQPQHFGDGTRLSIL.

This clonotype was observed a few times. CDR3 amino acids: CASSYTRVVGETQYF. Here the CDR3 DNA reads TGTGCCAGCAGTTATACCAGGGTGGTAGGAGAGACCCAGTACTTC. The chain has TRBV6-5 and TRBJ2-5, with D tentatively TRBD1 (5 bases). V dropped 3 bases and J dropped 4 bases, with 15 bases sitting between them. CDR1 is MNHEY, CDR2 SVGAGI, per germline. The CDR3 has 15 amino acids.

This clonotype has only one observation. The chain joins TRBV12-3 or TRBV12-4 to TRBJ2-5; D is uncertain. Trimming pared 5 bases from V and 3 bases from J, leaving 16 bases between. The CDR3 is 15 amino acids. CDR3 nucleotides: TGTGCCAGCAGTCCCACAGTCCGACGGGAAGAGACCCAGTACTTC. It yields the protein CASSPTVRREETQYF.

This clonotype appeared a few times. V and J are TRBV5-5 and TRBJ2-5; tentative D call: TRBD1 (5 bases). The DNA end lines up better with TRBJ2-7; the J call may be wrong. This CDR3 is built from 14 residues. The germline V gene encodes CDR1 SGHKS and CDR2 YYEKEE (reference sequence). The CDR3 region has the DNA TGTGCCAGCAACGATCGGGTCCAGGGCTACGAGCAGTACTTC. This sequence encodes CASNDRVQGYEQYF.

This clonotype was detected only a few times. This chain connects TRBV2 to TRBJ1-5; D might be TRBD1 (6 bases). V shed 6 bases and J shed 2 bases, with 14 bases lying between them. Germline V gene data show CDR1 as SNHLY and CDR2 as FYNNEI. CDR3 length: 15 residues. This chain's CDR3 is CASSEQGRGNQPQHF. In DNA form, the CDR3 reads TGTGCCAGCAGCGAACAGGGACGCGGCAATCAGCCCCAGCATTTT.

This clonotype occurred a few times. This chain links TRBV7-9 with TRBJ2-5; 10 bases line up with TRBD1. With V trimmed by 3 bases and J by 4 bases, 8 bases remained unmatched. Germline V gene sequence: CDR1 SEHNR, CDR2 FQNEAQ (reference sequence). This CDR3 has 16 residues. The CDR3 nucleotides read TGTGCCAGCAGCTTCGACAGGGGGCTAGTTACAGAGACCCAGTACTTC. It translates to CASSFDRGLVTETQYF.

This clonotype was seen a few times. V is TRBV11-2 and J is TRBJ2-7, with TRBD1 identical over 12 bases. The length of the CDR3 is 17 residues. CDR1 is SGHAT and CDR2 is FQNNGV in the germline V gene. After removal of 0 bases from V and 2 bases from J, the junction contained 5 bases not matched to a gene. CDR3 DNA: TGTGCCAGCAGCTTAGATCCGGGACAGGGGGCCGCCTACGAGCAGTACTTC. The encoded protein is CASSLDPGQGAAYEQYF.

The rearrangement links TRBV3-1 to TRBJ2-5; D gene unclear. This CDR3 region has 14 residues. The V end lost 1 base, the J end lost 5 bases, and 11 bases lay between the germline ends. The V gene's germline CDR1 is LGHDT and CDR2 YNNKEL (reference sequence). The CDR3 loop is CASSQVLPMETQYF. For the CDR3, the DNA is TGTGCCAGCAGCCAAGTTCTACCTATGGAGACCCAGTACTTC.

This chain links TRBV13 with TRBJ2-5; 7 bases fit TRBD2. The DNA end lines up better with TRBJ2-1; the J call may be wrong. The germline V gene has CDR1 PRHDT and CDR2 FYEKMQ (reference sequence). The CDR3 consists of 19 residues. The CDR3 sequence: CASSLIWGPSGLEDHEQFF. The CDR3 DNA reads TGTGCCAGCAGCTTAATATGGGGCCCTAGCGGTCTGGAGGACCATGAGCAGTTCTTC.

The chain joins TRBV5-1 to TRBJ2-3, with TRBD1 matching 8 bases. The J segment lost 4 bases and the V segment lost 5 bases, leaving 9 bases of the junction unmatched. The germline V gene encodes CDR1 SGHRS and CDR2 YFSETQ. This CDR3 comprises 15 residues. The CDR3 nucleotides are TGCGCCAGCAGAAACCCAGGGGGCCGGGCAGATACGCAGTATTTT. It specifies CASRNPGGRADTQYF.